The present entry profiles one T cell receptor (beta chain) with its context. The antigen is unknown. Deletions cut 4 bases from V and 1 base from J, with 9 bases between. This CDR3 contains 14 residues. Germline V CDR1 and CDR2: SGHDT, YYEEEE. This specimen comes from a study of cytomegalovirus exposure and HLA in healthy donors. Findings of the study overall: Using a false discovery rate of 0.05, a later analysis showed that approximately 17,000 TCR beta sequences were associated with HLA alleles. Later on, a genetic analysis was performed. It linked a missense variant in DCLRE1C with V- and J-gene trimming of TCR beta. Later analysis showed TCR association rates varying by HLA locus, highest for DRB1 and lowest for HLA-C. CMV serostatus was the only immune exposure information that was available.

60 Vbeta and 13 Jbeta primers were used in PCR. Sequenced by immunoSEQ multiplex PCR; TCRdb stores in-frame clones only, minus some. In all, the sample yields more than 140,000 clones. The sequenced material came from PBMCs. The chain couples TRBV5-6 to TRBJ1-5; D is possibly TRBD1 (5 bases). The clonotype comes from a young woman in good health and CMV-seronegative. CDR3 nucleotide sequence: TGTGCCAGCAGCGAGGGACTCAGCAATCAGCCCCAGCATTTT. This translates into CASSEGLSNQPQHF.